This TCR beta chain was identified in a study of identical twins. The study, taken as a whole, reports: High-abundance cord blood beta clonotypes had fewer insertions; memory repertoires showed none.

A remark on this clonotype: Its antigen is unidentified.

TCRdb independently ran MiXCR on the 5' RACE reads; one entry per CDR3 protein. The sample has some 900,000 distinct CDR3 sequences, 10% to 15% seen once; the top ten hold around 1.6%. The V and J ends lost 3 bases and 7 bases respectively, with 6 bases between them. CDR3 length equals 12 residues. The germline V gene encodes CDR1 LGHDT and CDR2 YNNKEL (reference sequence). This same sample was also part of a study on yellow fever vaccine responses in identical twins. This second study says: On the reported evidence, twins' vaccine T cell responses seemed partly convergent and partly personalized.

The sequencing sample was made of PBMCs. The chain joins TRBV3-1 to TRBJ2-2; maybe TRBD2 (6 bases). This clonotype was obtained from a woman under 30 in good health. Here the CDR3 reads CASSQGLGELFF. CDR3 sequence (DNA): TGTGCCAGCAGCCAGGGACTCGGGGAGCTGTTTTTT.